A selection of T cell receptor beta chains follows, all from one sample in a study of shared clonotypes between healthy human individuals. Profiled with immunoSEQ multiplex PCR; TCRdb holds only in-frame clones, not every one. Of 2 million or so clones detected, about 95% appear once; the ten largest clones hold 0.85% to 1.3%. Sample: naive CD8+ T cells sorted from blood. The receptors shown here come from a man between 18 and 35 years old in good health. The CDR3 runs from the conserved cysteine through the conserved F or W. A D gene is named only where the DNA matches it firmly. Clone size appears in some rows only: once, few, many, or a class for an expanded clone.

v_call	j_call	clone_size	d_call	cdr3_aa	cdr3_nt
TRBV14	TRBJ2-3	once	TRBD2	CASSQDAPWRESADTQYF	TGTGCCAGCAGCCAAGACGCCCCTTGGCGGGAGAGTGCGGATACGCAGTATTTT
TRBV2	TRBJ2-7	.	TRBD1	CASSEGQGYFSYEQYF	TGTGCCAGCAGTGAAGGACAGGGCTATTTTTCCTACGAGCAGTACTTC
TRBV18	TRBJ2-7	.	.	CASSPPGPASEQYF	TGTGCCAGCTCACCACCGGGCCCCGCCTCCGAGCAGTACTTC
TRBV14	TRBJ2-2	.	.	CASSLTGPGELFF	TGTGCCAGCAGCCTTACTGGCCCAGGAGAGCTGTTTTTT
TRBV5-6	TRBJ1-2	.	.	CASSVRGGYGYTF	TGTGCCAGCAGCGTACGAGGAGGCTATGGCTACACCTTC
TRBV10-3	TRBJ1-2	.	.	CAITGEEYGYTF	TGTGCCATCACAGGGGAAGAGTATGGCTACACCTTC
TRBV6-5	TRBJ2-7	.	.	CASSYIGGEYEQYF	TGTGCCAGCAGTTACATTGGGGGAGAATACGAGCAGTACTTC
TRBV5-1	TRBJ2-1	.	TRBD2	CASSPASGGDYEQFF	TGCGCCAGCAGCCCCGCTAGCGGGGGGGATTATGAGCAGTTCTTC
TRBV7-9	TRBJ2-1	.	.	CASSPAHEKQFF	TGTGCCAGCAGCCCCGCGCACGAGAAGCAGTTCTTC
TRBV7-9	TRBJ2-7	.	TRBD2	CASGRLAGGDEQYF	TGTGCCAGCGGCAGACTAGCGGGAGGGGACGAGCAGTACTTC
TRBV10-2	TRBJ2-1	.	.	CAARDYNEQFF	TGCGCCGCCCGGGATTACAATGAGCAGTTCTTC
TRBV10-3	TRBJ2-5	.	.	CAIGPSGETQYF	TGTGCCATCGGGCCCAGCGGGGAGACCCAGTACTTC
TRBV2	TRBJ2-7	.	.	CASSPRGSDEQYF	TGTGCCAGCAGTCCCAGGGGTAGCGACGAGCAGTACTTC
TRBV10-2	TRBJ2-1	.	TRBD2	CASGLAGVNEQFF	TGCGCCAGCGGACTAGCGGGAGTAAATGAGCAGTTCTTC
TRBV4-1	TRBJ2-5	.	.	CASSQDTRVSETQYF	TGCGCCAGCAGCCAAGATACCAGGGTCTCGGAGACCCAGTACTTC
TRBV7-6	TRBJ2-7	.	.	CASSFDRDYEQYF	TGTGCCAGCAGCTTTGATCGGGACTACGAGCAGTACTTC
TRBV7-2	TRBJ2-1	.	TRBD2	CASSLDPSGRYNEQFF	TGTGCCAGCAGCTTAGACCCTAGCGGGAGGTACAATGAGCAGTTCTTC
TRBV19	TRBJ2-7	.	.	CASSIVPTIYVGEQYF	TGTGCCAGTAGTATAGTTCCGACGATCTACGTGGGAGAGCAGTACTTC
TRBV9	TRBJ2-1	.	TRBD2	CASSLGAGGRNEQFF	TGTGCCAGCAGCCTAGGGGCGGGAGGACGCAATGAGCAGTTCTTC
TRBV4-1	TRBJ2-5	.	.	CASSQDGRAVTQYF	TGCGCCAGCAGCCAAGATGGCAGGGCTGTGACCCAGTACTTC
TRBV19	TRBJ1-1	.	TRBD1	CASSTSTGVGTEAFF	TGTGCCAGTAGTACTTCCACAGGGGTGGGCACTGAAGCTTTCTTT
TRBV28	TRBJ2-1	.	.	CASIRGNYNEQFF	TGTGCCAGCATTAGGGGTAACTACAATGAGCAGTTCTTC
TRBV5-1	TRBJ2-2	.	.	CASHITGELFF	TGCGCCAGCCACATCACCGGGGAGCTGTTTTTT
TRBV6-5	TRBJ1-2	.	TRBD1	CASSIGEGAEGYTF	TGTGCCAGCAGCATTGGGGAGGGGGCTGAAGGCTACACCTTC
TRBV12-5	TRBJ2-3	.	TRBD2	CASGPPLSLLAGAADTQYF	TGTGCTAGTGGTCCCCCACTCTCACTTCTAGCGGGAGCAGCAGATACGCAGTATTTT
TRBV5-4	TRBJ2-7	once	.	CASSYGSREQYF	TGTGCCAGCAGCTATGGGAGCCGCGAGCAGTACTTC
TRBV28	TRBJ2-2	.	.	CASSSREVNTGELFF	TGTGCCAGCAGCAGTCGAGAGGTGAACACCGGGGAGCTGTTTTTT
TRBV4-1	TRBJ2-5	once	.	CASSQVPGNVRETQYF	TGCGCCAGCAGCCAAGTGCCAGGGAATGTCCGGGAGACCCAGTACTTC
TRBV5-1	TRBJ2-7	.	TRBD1	CASSLWTGLDEQYF	TGCGCCAGCAGCCTATGGACAGGGTTGGACGAGCAGTACTTC
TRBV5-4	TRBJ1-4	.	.	CASSPHQSEKLFF	TGTGCCAGCAGCCCCCATCAGTCTGAAAAACTGTTTTTT